This T cell receptor (beta chain) stems from a study of shared T cell receptors in the human thymus. Germline CDR1 MNHEY, CDR2 SVGAGI. With 6 bases clipped from V and 3 bases from J, the junction kept 2 bases outside the gene matches. CDR3 size: 13 residues. This table comes from immunoSEQ multiplex PCR, and its TCRdb copy is limited to in-frame clones, with some not included. The data hold 700,000 to 750,000 clones, with over 75% observed a single time. These data were also filed under a second study, of human thymus T cells.

The sample was thymocytes. The gene calls are TRBV6-5 and TRBJ1-2, with 9 bases lining up with TRBD1. The origin of this receptor is a girl less than two years old with a congenital heart defect. In nucleotides, the CDR3 is TGTGCCAGCAGAAGGACAGGGGACTATGGCTACACCTTC. Its protein product is CASRRTGDYGYTF.